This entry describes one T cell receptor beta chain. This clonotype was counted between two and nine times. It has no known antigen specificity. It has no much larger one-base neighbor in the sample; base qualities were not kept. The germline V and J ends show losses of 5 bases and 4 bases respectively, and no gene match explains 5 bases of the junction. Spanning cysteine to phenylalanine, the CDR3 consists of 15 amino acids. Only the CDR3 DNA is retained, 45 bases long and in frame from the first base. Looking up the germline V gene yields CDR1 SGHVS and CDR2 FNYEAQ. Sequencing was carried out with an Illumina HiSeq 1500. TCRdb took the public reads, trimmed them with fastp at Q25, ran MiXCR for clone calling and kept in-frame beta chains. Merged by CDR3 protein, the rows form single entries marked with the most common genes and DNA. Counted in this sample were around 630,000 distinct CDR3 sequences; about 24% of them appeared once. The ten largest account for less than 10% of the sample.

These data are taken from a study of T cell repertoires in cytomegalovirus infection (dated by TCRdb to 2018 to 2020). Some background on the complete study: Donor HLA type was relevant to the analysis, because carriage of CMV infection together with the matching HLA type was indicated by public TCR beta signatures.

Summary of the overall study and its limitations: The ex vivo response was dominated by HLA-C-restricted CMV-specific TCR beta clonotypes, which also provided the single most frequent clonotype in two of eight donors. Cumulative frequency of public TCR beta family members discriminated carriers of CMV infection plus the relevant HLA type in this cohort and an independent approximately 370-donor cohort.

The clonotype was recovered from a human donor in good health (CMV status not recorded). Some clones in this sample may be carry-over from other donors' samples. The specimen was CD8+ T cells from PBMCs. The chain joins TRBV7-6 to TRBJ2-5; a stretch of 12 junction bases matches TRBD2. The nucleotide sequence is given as TGTGCCAGCAGCAGCCTAGCGGGGGGGCGAGAGACCCAGTACTTC. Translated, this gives CASSSLAGGRETQYF.